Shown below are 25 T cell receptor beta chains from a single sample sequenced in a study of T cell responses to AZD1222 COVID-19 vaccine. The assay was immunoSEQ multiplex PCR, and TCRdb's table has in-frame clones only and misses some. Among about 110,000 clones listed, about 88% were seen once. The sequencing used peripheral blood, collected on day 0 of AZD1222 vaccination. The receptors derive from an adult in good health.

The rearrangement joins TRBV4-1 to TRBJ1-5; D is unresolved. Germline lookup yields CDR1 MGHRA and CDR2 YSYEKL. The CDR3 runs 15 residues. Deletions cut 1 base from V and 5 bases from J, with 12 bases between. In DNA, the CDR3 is TGCGCCAGCAGCCAAGTGGACCGGGATGATCAGCCCCAGCATTTT. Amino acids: CASSQVDRDDQPQHF.

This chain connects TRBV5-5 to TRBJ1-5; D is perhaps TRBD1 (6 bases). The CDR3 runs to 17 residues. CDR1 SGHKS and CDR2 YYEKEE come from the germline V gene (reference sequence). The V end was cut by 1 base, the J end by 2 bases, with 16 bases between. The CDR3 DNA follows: TGTGCCAGCAGCTTGAGTGGACAGCTGGGGGGCAATCAGCCCCAGCATTTT. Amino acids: CASSLSGQLGGNQPQHF.

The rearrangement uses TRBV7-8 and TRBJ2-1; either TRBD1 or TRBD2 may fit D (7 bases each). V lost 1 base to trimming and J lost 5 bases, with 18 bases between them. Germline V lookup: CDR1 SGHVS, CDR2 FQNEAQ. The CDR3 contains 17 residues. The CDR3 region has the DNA TGTGCCAGCAGCTTAGAGACAGGGAGGGTTTACGACAATGAGCAGTTCTTC. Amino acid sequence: CASSLETGRVYDNEQFF.

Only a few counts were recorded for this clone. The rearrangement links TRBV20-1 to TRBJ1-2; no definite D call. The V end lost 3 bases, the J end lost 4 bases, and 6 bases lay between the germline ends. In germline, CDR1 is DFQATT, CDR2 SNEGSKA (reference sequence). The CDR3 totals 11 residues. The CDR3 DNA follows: TGCAGTGCTAGTGGGATCTATGGCTACACCTTC. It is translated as CSASGIYGYTF.

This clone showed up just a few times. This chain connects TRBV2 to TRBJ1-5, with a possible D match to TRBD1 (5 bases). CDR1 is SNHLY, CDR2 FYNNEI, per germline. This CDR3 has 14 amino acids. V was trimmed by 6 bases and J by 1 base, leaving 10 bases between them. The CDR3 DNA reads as TGTGCCAGCAGGGACTGGGACAGCAATCAGCCCCAGCATTTT. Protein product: CASRDWDSNQPQHF.

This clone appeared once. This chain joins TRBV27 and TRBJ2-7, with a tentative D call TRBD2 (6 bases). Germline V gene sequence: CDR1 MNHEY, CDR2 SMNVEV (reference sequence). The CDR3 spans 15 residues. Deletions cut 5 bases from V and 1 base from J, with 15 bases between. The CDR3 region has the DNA TGTGCCAGCAGTCCCTGGGGTAGCGGATCCTACGAGCAGTACTTC. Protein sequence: CASSPWGSGSYEQYF.

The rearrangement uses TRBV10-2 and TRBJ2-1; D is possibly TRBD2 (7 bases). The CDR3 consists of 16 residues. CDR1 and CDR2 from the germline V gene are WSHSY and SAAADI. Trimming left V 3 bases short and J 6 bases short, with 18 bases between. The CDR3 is CASSDGKGGLFNEQFF. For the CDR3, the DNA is TGCGCCAGCAGTGATGGGAAGGGGGGGCTGTTCAATGAGCAGTTCTTC.

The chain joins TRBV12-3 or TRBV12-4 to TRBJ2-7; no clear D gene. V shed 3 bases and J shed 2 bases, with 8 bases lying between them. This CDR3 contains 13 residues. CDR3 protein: CASSFSQTYEQYF. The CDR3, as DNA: TGTGCCAGCAGTTTTTCGCAGACCTACGAGCAGTACTTC.

The CDR3 DNA follows: TGTGCCACCAGTGATCGTCGGGACAGGGGCATCTATGGCTACACCTTC. This translates into CATSDRRDRGIYGYTF. The V gene is TRBV24-1, the J gene TRBJ1-2, with TRBD1 matching 10 bases. The J segment lost 4 bases and the V segment lost 3 bases, leaving 7 bases of the junction unmatched. This CDR3 comprises 16 residues. The germline V gene has CDR1 KGHDR and CDR2 SFDVKD.

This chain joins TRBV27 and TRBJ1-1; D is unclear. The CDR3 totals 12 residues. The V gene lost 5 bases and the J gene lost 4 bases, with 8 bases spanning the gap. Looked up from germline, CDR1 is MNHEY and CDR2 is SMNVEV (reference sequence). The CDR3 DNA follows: TGTGCCAGCAGTGGTAGCGGCACTGAAGCTTTCTTT. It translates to CASSGSGTEAFF.

For the CDR3, the DNA is TGCAGTGCTAGTCATGGGGCCAACGTCCTGACTTTC. This sequence encodes CSASHGANVLTF. The chain combines TRBV20-1 with TRBJ2-6; D not resolved. V was clipped by 3 bases and J by 3 bases, with 3 bases between them. The CDR3 is 12 residues long. Germline CDR1 reads DFQATT; CDR2 reads SNEGSKA (reference sequence).

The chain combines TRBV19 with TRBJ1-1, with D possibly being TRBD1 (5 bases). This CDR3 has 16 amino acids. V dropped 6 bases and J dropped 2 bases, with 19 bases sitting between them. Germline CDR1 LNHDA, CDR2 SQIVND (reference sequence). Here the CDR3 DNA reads TGTGCCAGTAGCCCATCCCCTTTTACAGGAAACACTGAAGCTTTCTTT. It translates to CASSPSPFTGNTEAFF.

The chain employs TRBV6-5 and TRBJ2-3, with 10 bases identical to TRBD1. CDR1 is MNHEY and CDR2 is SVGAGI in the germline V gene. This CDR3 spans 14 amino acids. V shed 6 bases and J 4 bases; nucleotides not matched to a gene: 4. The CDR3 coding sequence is TGTGCCAGCAGGAGTGGACAGGGGGCAGATACGCAGTATTTT. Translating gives CASRSGQGADTQYF.

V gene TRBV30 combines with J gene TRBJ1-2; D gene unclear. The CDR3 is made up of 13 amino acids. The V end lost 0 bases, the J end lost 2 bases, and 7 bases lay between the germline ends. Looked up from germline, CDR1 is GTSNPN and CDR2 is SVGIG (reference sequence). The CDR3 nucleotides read TGTGCCTGGAGTGTATACTCCAACTATGGCTACACCTTC. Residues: CAWSVYSNYGYTF.

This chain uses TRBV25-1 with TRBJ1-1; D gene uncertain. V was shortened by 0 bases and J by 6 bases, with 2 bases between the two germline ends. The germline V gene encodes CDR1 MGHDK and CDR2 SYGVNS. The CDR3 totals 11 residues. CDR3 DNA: TGTGCCAGCAGTGAATATGCTGAAGCTTTCTTT. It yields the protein CASSEYAEAFF. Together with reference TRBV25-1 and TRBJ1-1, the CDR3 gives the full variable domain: EADIYQTPRYLVIGTGKKITLECSQTMGHDKMYWYQQDPGMELHLIHYSYGVNSTEKGDLSSESTVSRIRTEHFPLTLESARPSHTSQYLCASSEYAEAFFGQGTRLTVV.

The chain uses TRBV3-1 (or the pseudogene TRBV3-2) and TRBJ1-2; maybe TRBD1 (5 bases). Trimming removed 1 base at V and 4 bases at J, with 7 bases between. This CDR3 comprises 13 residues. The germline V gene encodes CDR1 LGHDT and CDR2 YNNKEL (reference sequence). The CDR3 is CASSQGDRYGYTF. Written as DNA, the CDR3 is TGTGCCAGCAGCCAAGGGGACCGCTATGGCTACACCTTC.

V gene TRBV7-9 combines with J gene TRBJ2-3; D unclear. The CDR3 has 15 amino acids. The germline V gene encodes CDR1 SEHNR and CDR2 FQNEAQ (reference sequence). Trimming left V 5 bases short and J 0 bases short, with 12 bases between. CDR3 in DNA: TGTGCCAGCAGCACCCCGGGCGAAAGCACAGATACGCAGTATTTT. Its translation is CASSTPGESTDTQYF.

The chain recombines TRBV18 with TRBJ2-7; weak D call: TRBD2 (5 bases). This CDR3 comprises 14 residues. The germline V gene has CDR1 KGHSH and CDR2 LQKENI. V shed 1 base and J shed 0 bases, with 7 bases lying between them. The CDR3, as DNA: TGTGCCAGCTCACCACAACTAGACTCCTACGAGCAGTACTTC. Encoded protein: CASSPQLDSYEQYF. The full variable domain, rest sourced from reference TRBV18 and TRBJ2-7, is NAGVMQNPRHLVRRRGQEARLRCSPMKGHSHVYWYRQLPEEGLKFMVYLQKENIIDESGMPKERFSAEFPKEGPSILRIQQVVRGDSAAYFCASSPQLDSYEQYFGPGTRLTVT.

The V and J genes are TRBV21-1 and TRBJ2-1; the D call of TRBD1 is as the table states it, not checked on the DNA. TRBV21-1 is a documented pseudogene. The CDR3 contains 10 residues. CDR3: CASTGGEQFF. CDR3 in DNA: TGTGCCAGCACAGGGGGTGAGCAGTTCTTC.

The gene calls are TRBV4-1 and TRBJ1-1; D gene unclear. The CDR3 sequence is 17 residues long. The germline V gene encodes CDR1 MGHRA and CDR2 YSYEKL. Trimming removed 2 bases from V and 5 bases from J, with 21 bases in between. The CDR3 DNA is TGCGCCAGCAGCCAACCGGCAGGTGGATTCCTGAGGACTGAAGCTTTCTTT. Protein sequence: CASSQPAGGFLRTEAFF.

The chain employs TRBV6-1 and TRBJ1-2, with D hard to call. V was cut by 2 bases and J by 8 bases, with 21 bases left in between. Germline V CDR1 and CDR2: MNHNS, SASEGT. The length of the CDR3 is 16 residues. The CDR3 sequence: CASSETGTLSLRGYTF. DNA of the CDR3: TGTGCCAGCAGTGAAACGGGAACACTCTCCCTACGAGGCTACACCTTC.

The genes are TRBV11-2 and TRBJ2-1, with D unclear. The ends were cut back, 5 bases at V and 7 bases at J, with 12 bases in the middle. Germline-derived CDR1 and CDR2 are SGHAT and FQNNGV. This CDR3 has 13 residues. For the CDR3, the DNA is TGTGCCAGCAGCCTCGATCTGGGTAATGAGCAGTTCTTC. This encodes CASSLDLGNEQFF.

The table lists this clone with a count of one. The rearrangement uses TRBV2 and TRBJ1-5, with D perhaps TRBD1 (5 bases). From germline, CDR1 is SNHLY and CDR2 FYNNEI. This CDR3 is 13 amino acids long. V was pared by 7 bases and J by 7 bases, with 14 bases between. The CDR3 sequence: CASMRGSRQPQHF. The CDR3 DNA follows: TGTGCCAGCATGCGGGGGAGTAGGCAGCCCCAGCATTTT.

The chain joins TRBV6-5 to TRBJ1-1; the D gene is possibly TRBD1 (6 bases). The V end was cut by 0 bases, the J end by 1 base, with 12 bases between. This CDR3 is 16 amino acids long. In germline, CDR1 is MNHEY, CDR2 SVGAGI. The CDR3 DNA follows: TGTGCCAGCAGTTACTCGAGGGGGGGCTCGAACACTGAAGCTTTCTTT. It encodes CASSYSRGGSNTEAFF.

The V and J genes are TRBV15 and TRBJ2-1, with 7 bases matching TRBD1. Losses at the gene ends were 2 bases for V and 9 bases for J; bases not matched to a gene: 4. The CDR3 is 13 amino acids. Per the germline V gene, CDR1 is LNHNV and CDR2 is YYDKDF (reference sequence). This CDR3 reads CATSRYTGAEQFF. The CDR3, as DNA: TGTGCCACCAGCAGATATACAGGGGCTGAGCAGTTCTTC.